This TCR beta chain was observed in a study of metastatic and nonmetastatic thyroid tumors. On the study more broadly: Peripheral blood and tumor or nodule samples from malignant and benign thyroid patients were compared.

TCRdb re-called clones from the PCR reads using MiXCR. The sample yields 4,500 to 6,500 clones, around a fifth seen once. This clone is termed medium-sized. All patients reached thyroid surgery having received no treatment beforehand. This receptor was obtained from a female donor with papillary thyroid cancer or a benign thyroid nodule (not recorded which). Some clones in this sample may be carry-over from other donors' samples. The sequenced material came from adjacent normal tissue.

The CDR3 reads CASSSPPYTDTQYF. CDR3 DNA: TGTGCCAGCAGCTCCCCCCCGTACACAGATACGCAGTATTTT. The J gene is TRBJ2-3, the V gene TRBV11-3; unclear D gene. The length of the CDR3 is 14 residues. V was pared by 4 bases and J by 2 bases, with 10 bases between. The germline V gene has CDR1 SGHNT and CDR2 YENEEA.